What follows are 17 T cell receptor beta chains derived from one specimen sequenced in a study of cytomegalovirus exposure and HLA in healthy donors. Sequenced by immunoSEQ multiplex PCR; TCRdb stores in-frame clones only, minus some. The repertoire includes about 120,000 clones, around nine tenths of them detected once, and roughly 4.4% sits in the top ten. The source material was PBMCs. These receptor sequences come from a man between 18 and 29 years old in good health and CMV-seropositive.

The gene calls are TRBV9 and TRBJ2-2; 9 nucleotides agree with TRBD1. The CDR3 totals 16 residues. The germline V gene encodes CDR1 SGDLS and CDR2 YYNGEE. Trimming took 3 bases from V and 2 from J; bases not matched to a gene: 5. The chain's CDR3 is CASSAGTGPNTGELFF. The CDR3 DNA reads TGTGCCAGCAGCGCCGGGACAGGGCCTAACACCGGGGAGCTGTTTTTT.

The CDR3 DNA is TGTGCCAGCAGCTCTCCGGTACGCCACAGTGGCTATGGCTACACCTTC. Its translation is CASSSPVRHSGYGYTF. This chain links TRBV6-6 with TRBJ1-2; D uncertain. From germline, CDR1 is MNHNY and CDR2 SVGAGI (reference sequence). CDR3 length: 16 amino acids. The V end lost 6 bases, the J end lost 4 bases, and 21 bases lay between the germline ends.

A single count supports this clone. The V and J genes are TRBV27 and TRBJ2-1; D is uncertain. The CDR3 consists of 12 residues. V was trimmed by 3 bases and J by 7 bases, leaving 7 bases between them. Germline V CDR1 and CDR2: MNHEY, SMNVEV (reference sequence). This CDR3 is CASSFNLNEQFF. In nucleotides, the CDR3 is TGTGCCAGCAGTTTCAATTTGAATGAGCAGTTCTTC.

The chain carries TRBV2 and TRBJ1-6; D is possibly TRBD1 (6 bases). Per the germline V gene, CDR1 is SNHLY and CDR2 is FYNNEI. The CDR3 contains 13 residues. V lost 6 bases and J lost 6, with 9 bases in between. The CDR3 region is CASRPRGNSPLHF. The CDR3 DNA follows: TGTGCCAGCAGGCCCAGGGGTAATTCACCCCTCCACTTT.

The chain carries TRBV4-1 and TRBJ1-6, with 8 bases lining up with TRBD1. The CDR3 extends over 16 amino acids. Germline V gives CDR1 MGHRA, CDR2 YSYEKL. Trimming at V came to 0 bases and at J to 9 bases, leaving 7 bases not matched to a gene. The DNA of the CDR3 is TGCGCCAGCAGCCAAGAACCGGGACAGGCAGGTTCACCCCTCCACTTT. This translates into CASSQEPGQAGSPLHF.

This chain's CDR3 is CASSLVQGIGELFF. CDR3 nucleotide sequence: TGCGCCAGCAGCTTGGTACAGGGTATCGGGGAGCTGTTTTTT. This rearrangement joins TRBV5-1 to TRBJ2-2, with D perhaps matching TRBD1 (6 bases). Trimming removed 0 bases at V and 7 bases at J, with 10 bases between. Germline CDR1 is SGHRS and CDR2 is YFSETQ. The CDR3 sequence is 14 residues long.

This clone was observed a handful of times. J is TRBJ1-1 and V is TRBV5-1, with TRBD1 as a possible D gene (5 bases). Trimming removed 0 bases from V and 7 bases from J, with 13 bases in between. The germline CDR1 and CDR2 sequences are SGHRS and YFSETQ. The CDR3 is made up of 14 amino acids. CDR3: CASSLEQGWVEAFF. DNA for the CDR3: TGCGCCAGCAGCTTGGAGCAGGGATGGGTTGAAGCTTTCTTT.

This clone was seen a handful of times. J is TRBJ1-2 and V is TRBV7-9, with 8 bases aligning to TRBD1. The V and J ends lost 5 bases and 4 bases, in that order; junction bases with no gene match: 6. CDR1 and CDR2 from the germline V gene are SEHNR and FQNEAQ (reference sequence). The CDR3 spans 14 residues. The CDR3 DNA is TGTGCCAGCAGCGTGGACAGGGTTCGCTATGGCTACACCTTC. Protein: CASSVDRVRYGYTF.

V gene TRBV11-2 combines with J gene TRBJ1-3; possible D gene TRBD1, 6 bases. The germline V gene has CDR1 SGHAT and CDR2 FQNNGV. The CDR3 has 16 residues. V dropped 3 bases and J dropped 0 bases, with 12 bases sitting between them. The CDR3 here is CASSFDRYPSGNTIYF. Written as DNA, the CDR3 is TGTGCCAGCAGCTTTGACAGGTATCCCTCTGGAAACACCATATATTTT.

CDR3 DNA: TGTGCCAGCAGCTTAGTTGACGGGAATTCACCCCTCCACTTT. Translation gives CASSLVDGNSPLHF. The chain recombines TRBV7-6 with TRBJ1-6; D remains ambiguous. The V gene lost 1 base and the J gene lost 7 bases, with 8 bases spanning the gap. The CDR3 is 14 amino acids. The germline gives CDR1 SGHVS, CDR2 FNYEAQ.

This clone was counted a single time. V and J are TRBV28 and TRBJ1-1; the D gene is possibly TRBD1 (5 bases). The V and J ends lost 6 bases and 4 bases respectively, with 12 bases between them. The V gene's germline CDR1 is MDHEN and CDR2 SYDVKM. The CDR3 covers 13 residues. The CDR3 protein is CASSPTVLTEAFF. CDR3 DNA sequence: TGTGCCAGCAGCCCGACAGTCCTCACTGAAGCTTTCTTT. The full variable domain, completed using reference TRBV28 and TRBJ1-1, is DVKVTQSSRYLVKRTGEKVFLECVQDMDHENMFWYRQDPGLGLRLIYFSYDVKMKEKGDIPEGYSVSREKKERFSLILESASTNQTSMYLCASSPTVLTEAFFGQGTRLTVV.

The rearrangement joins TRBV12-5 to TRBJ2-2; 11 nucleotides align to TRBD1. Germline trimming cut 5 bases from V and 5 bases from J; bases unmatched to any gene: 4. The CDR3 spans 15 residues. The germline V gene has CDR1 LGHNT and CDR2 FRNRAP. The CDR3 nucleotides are TGTGCTAGTGGTCCAGGACAGGGGGCAACCGGGGAGCTGTTTTTT. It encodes CASGPGQGATGELFF. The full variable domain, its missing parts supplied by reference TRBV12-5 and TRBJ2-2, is DARVTQTPRHKVTEMGQEVTMRCQPILGHNTVFWYRQTMMQGLELLAYFRNRAPLDDSGMPKDRFSAEMPDATLATLKIQPSEPRDSAVYFCASGPGQGATGELFFGEGSRLTVL.

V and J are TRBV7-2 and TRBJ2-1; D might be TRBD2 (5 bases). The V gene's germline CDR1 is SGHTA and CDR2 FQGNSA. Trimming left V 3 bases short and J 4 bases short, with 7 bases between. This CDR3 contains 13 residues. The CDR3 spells CASSFSGYNEQFF. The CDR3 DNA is TGTGCCAGCAGCTTTTCGGGGTACAATGAGCAGTTCTTC.

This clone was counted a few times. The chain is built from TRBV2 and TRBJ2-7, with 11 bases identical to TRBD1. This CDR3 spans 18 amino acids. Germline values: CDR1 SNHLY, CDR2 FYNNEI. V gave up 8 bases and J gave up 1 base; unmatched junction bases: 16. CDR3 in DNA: TGTGCCAGCTCGAAAACCCAAGTAGGACAGGGGGCTTCCTACGAGCAGTACTTC. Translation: CASSKTQVGQGASYEQYF.

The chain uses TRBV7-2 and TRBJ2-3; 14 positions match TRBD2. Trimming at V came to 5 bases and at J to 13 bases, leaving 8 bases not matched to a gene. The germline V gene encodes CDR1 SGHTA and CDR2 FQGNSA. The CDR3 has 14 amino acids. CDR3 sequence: CASSPGTSGGQEYF. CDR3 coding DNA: TGTGCCAGCAGCCCCGGGACTAGCGGGGGTCAGGAGTATTTT.

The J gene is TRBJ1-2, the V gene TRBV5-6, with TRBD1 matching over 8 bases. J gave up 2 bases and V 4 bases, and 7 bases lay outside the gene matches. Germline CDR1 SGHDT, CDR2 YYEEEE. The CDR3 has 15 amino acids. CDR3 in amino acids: CASSRTGGENYGYTF. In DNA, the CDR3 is TGTGCCAGCAGCCGAACAGGGGGGGAGAACTATGGCTACACCTTC.

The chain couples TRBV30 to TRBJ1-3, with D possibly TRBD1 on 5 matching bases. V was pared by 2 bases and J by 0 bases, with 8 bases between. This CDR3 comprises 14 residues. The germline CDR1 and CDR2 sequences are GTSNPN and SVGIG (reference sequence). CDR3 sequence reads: CAWSSGFSGNTIYF. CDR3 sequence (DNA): TGTGCCTGGAGTTCAGGGTTCTCTGGAAACACCATATATTTT. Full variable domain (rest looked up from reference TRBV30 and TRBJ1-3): SQTIHQWPATLVQPVGSPLSLECTVEGTSNPNLYWYRQAAGRGLQLLFYSVGIGQISSEVPQNLSASRPQDRQFILSSKKLLLSDSGFYLCAWSSGFSGNTIYFGEGSWLTVV.